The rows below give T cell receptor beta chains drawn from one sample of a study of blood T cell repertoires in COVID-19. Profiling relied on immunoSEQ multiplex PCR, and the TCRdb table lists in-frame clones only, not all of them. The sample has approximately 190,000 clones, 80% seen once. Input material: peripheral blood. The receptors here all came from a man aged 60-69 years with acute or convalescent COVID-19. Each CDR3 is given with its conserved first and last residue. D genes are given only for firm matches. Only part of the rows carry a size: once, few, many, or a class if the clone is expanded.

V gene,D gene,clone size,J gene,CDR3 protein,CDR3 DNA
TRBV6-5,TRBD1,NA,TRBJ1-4,CASRDSGTGMKLFF,TGTGCCAGCAGGGATTCCGGGACAGGGATGAAACTGTTTTTT
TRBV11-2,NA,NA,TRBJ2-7,CASSSYRFKMDEQYF,TGTGCCAGCAGCTCATACAGGTTTAAAATGGACGAGCAGTACTTC
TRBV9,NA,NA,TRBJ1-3,CASSVSYGSGNTIYF,TGTGCCAGCAGCGTATCGTACGGCTCTGGAAACACCATATATTTT
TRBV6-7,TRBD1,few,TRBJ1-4,CASSARTGRDEKLFF,TGTGCCAGCAGTGCCCGGACAGGGAGGGATGAAAAACTGTTTTTT
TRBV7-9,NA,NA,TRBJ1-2,CASSNRDTAF,TGTGCCAGCAGCAACCGGGACACTGCCTTC
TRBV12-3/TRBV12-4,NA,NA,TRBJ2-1,CASSLSSTDEQFF,TGTGCCAGCAGTTTGTCTAGTACCGATGAGCAGTTCTTC
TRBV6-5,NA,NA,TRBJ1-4,CASSPPGQGRLFF,TGTGCCAGCAGCCCACCCGGCCAGGGGCGACTGTTTTTT
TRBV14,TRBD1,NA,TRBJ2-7,CASSPFDREGPYEQYF,TGTGCCAGCAGCCCATTCGACAGGGAAGGGCCCTACGAGCAGTACTTC
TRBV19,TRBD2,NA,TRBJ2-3,CASSIGTSGSEDTQYF,TGTGCCAGTAGTATCGGAACTAGCGGGAGTGAAGATACGCAGTATTTT
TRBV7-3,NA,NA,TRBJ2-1,CASSSGLGNEQFF,TGTGCCAGCAGCTCAGGACTTGGGAATGAGCAGTTCTTC
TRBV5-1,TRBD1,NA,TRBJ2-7,CASSLGRRDRGLTGYEQYF,TGCGCCAGCAGCTTGGGCCGCCGGGACAGGGGGTTGACGGGATACGAGCAGTACTTC
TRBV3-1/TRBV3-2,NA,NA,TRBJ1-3,CASSPRSSGNTIYF,TGTGCCAGCAGCCCCCGGAGCTCTGGAAACACCATATATTTT
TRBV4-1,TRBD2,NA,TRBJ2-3,CASSRLADFTDTQYF,TGCGCCAGCAGCCGACTAGCGGACTTCACAGATACGCAGTATTTT
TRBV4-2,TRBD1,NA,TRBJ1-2,CASSPGRQGTNGYTF,TGTGCCAGCAGCCCCGGACGACAGGGAACTAATGGCTACACCTTC
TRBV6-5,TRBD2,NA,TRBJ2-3,CASSSGGFADTQYF,TGTGCCAGCAGCAGCGGGGGGTTCGCAGATACGCAGTATTTT
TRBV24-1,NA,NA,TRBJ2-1,CATSSERNEQFF,TGTGCCACCAGTTCAGAACGTAATGAGCAGTTCTTC
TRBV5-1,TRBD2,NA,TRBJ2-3,CASSLGGGPITDTQYF,TGCGCCAGCAGCTTGGGGGGAGGGCCAATTACAGATACGCAGTATTTT
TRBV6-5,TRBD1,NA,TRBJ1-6,CASQTGVNSPLHF,TGTGCCAGTCAGACAGGGGTGAATTCACCCCTCCACTTT
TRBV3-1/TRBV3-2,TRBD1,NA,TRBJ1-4,CASSQQGAYEKLFF,TGTGCCAGCAGCCAACAGGGGGCCTATGAAAAACTGTTTTTT
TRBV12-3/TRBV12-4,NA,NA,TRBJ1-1,CASSPRGNTEAFF,TGTGCCAGCAGTCCCCGGGGGAACACTGAAGCTTTCTTT
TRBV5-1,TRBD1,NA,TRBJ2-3,CASSPGQGTDTQYF,TGCGCCAGCAGCCCGGGACAGGGGACAGATACGCAGTATTTT
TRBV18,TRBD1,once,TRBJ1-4,CASSPGDSNEKLFF,TGTGCCAGCTCACCGGGGGACAGTAATGAAAAACTGTTTTTT
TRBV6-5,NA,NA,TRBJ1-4,CASRAGSTNEKLFF,TGTGCCAGCAGAGCAGGGTCAACTAATGAAAAACTGTTTTTT
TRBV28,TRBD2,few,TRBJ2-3,CASSLRDYRTDTQYF,TGTGCCAGCAGTTTACGGGACTACCGCACAGATACGCAGTATTTT
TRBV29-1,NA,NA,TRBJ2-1,CSVDPRTGTINEQFF,TGCAGCGTTGATCCCCGGACAGGGACTATAAATGAGCAGTTCTTC
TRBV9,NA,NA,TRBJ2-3,CASSVEFGADTQYF,TGTGCCAGCAGCGTAGAGTTCGGAGCAGATACGCAGTATTTT
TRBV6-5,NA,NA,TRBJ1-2,CASSHQGLNYGYTF,TGTGCCAGCAGCCATCAGGGGCTTAACTATGGCTACACCTTC
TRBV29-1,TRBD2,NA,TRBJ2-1,CSIKGRGGGANEQFF,TGCAGCATAAAGGGTCGCGGGGGGGGAGCAAATGAGCAGTTCTTC
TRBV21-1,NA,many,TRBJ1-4,CASSTSTFSTNEKLFF,TGTGCCAGCAGCACGTCGACATTTTCAACTAATGAAAAACTGTTTTTT
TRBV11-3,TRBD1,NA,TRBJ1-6,CASSLERDSGKVDNSPLHF,TGTGCCAGCAGCTTAGAAAGGGACAGTGGAAAGGTGGATAATTCACCCCTCCACTTT